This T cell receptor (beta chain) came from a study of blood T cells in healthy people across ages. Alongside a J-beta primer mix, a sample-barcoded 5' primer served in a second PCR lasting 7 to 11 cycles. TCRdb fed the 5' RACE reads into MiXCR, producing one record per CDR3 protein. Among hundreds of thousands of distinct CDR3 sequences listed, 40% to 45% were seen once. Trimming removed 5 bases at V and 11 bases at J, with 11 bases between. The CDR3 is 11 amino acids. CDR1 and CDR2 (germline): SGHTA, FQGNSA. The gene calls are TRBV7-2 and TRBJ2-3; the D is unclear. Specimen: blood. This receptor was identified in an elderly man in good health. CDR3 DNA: TGTGCCAGCAGCCCTAGGCACAGGCAGTATTTT. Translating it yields CASSPRHRQYF.